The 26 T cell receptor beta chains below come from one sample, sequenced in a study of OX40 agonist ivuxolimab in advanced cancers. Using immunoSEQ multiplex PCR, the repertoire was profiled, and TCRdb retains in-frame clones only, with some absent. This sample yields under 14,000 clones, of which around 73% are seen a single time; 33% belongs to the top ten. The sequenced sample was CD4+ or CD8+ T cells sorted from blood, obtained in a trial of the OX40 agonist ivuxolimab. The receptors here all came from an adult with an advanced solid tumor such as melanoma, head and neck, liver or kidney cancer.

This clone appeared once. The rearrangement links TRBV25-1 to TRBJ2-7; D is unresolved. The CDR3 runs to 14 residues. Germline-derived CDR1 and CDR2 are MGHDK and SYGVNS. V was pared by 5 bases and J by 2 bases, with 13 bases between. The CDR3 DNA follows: TGTGCCAGCAGTTACTCCGCGGCGCCCTACGAGCAGTACTTC. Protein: CASSYSAAPYEQYF.

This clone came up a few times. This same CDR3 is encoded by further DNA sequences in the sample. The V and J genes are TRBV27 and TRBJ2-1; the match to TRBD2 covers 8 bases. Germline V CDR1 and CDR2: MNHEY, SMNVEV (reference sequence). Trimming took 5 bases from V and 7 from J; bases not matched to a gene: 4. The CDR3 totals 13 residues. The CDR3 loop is CASSSGRRNEQFF. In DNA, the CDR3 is TGTGCCAGCAGTAGCGGGAGAAGAAATGAGCAGTTCTTC.

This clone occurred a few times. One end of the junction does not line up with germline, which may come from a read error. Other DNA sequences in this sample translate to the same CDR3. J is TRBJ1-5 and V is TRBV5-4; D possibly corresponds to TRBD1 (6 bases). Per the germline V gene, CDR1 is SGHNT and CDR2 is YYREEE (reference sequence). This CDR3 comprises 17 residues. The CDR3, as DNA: TGCGCCAGCAGCCAAGAACGGGGCAGGGGTGTTATTCAGCCCCAGCATTTT. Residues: CASSQERGRGVIQPQHF. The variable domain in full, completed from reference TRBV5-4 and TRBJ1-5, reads ETGVTQSPTHLIKTRGQQVTLRCSSQSGHNTVSWYQQALGQGPQFIFQYYREEENGRGNFPPRFSGLQFPNYSSELNVNALELDDSALYLCASSQERGRGVIQPQHFGDGTRLSIL.

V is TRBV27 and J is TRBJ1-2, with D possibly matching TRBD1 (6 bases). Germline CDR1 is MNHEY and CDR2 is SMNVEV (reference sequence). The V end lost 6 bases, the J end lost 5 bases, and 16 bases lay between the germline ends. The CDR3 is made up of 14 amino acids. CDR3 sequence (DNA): TGTGCCAGCAGACCTACAGGGTTTCGGTATGGCTACACCTTC. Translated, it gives CASRPTGFRYGYTF.

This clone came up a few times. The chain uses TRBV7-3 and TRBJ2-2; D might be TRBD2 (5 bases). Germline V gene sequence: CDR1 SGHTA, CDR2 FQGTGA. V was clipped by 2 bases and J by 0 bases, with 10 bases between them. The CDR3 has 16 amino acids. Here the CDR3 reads CASSLPGTSNTGELFF. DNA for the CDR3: TGTGCCAGCAGCTTACCGGGAACTTCGAACACCGGGGAGCTGTTTTTT.

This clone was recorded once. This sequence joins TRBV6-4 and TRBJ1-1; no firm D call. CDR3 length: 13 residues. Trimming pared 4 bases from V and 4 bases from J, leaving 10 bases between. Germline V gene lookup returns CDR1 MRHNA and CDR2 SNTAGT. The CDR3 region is CASSVTWSTEAFF. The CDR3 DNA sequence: TGTGCCAGCAGTGTGACTTGGAGCACTGAAGCTTTCTTT.

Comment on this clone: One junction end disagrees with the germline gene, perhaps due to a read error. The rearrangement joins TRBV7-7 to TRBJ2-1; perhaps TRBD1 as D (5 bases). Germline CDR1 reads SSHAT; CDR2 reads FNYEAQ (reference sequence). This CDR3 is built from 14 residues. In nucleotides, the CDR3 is TGTGCTAGCAGCTTAGGGGCTTCCTACAATGAGCAGTTCTTC. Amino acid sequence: CASSLGASYNEQFF.

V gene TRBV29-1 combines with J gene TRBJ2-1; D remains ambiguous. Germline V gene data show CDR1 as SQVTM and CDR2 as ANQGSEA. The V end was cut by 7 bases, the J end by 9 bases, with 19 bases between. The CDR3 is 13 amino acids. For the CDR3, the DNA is TGCAGCGCATCCAGCTGGCGTGGGGTTGAGCAGTTCTTC. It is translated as CSASSWRGVEQFF.

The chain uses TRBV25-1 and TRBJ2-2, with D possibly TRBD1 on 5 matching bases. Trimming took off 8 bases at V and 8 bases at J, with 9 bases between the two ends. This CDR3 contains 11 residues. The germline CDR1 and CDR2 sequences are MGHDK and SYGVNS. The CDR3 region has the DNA TGTGCCAGCCTGAAGGGGGGGGAGCTGTTTTTT. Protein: CASLKGGELFF.

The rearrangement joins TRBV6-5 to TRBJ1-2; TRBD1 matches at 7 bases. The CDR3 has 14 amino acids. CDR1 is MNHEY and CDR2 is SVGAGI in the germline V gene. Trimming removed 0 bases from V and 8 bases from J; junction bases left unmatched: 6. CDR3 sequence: CASSYSIQGEGYTF. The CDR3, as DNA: TGTGCCAGCAGTTACTCGATCCAGGGGGAAGGCTACACCTTC.

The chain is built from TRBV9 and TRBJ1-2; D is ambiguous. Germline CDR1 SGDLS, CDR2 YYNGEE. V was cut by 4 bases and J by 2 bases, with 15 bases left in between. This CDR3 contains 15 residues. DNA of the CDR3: TGTGCCAGCAGCCCCCGTACCTTGGGGAACTATGGCTACACCTTC. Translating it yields CASSPRTLGNYGYTF.

CDR3 residues: CASSLRQGTFGTEAFF. For the CDR3, the DNA is TGTGCCAGCAGTTTAAGGCAAGGGACATTCGGCACTGAAGCTTTCTTT. The chain carries TRBV28 and TRBJ1-1; D may be TRBD1 (6 bases). This CDR3 spans 16 amino acids. Germline V gene data show CDR1 as MDHEN and CDR2 as SYDVKM. Trimming stripped 2 bases from V and 4 bases from J, with 17 bases between.

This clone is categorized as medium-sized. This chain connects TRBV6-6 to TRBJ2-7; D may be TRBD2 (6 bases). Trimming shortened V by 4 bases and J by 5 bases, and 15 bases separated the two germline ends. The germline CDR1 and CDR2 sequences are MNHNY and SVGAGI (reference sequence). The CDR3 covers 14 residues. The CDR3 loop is CASSSGTAVDEQYF. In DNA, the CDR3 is TGTGCCAGCAGTTCCGGGACTGCCGTCGACGAGCAGTACTTC.

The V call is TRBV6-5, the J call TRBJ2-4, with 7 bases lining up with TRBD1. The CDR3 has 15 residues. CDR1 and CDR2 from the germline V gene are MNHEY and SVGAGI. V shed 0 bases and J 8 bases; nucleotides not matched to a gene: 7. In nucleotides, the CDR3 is TGTGCCAGCAGTTACTCGGCAGGGGGTCTGGACATTCAGTACTTC. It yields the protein CASSYSAGGLDIQYF.

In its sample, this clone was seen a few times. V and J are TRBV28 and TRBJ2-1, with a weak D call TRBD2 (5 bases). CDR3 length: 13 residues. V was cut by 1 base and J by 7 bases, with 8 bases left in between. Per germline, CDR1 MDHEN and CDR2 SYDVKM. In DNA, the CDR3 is TGTGCCAGCAGTTTATCCCGGGGAAATGAGCAGTTCTTC. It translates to CASSLSRGNEQFF.

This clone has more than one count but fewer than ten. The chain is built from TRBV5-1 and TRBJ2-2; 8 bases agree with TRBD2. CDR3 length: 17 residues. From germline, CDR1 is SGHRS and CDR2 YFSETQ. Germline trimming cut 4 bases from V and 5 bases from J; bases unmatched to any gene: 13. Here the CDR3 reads CASSQDPPERETGELFF. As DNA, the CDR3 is TGCGCCAGCAGCCAAGACCCCCCGGAGCGGGAGACCGGGGAGCTGTTTTTT.

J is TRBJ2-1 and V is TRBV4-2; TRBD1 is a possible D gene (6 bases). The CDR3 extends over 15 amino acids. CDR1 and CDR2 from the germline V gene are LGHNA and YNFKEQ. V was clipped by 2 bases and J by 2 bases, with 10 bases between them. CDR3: CASSQTQGTYNEQFF. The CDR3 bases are TGTGCCAGCAGCCAAACACAGGGAACCTACAATGAGCAGTTCTTC.

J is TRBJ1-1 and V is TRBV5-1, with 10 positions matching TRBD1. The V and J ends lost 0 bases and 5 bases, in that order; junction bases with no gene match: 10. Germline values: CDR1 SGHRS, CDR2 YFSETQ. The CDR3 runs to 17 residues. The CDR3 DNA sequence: TGCGCCAGCAGCTTGGGGGACAGGGGAAGGTATGTAACTGAAGCTTTCTTT. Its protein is CASSLGDRGRYVTEAFF.

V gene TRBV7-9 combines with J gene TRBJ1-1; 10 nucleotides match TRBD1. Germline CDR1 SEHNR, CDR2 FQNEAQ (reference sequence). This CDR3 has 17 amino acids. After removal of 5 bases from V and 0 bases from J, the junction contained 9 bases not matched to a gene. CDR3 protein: CASSEWDRGPMNTEAFF. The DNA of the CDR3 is TGTGCCAGCAGCGAATGGGACAGGGGCCCTATGAACACTGAAGCTTTCTTT.

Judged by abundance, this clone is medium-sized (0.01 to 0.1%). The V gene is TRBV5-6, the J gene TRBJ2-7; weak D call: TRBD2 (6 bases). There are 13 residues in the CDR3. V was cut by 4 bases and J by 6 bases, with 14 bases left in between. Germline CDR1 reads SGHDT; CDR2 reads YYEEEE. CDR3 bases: TGTGCCAGCAGCGCCACTAGCTTCTCCGAGCAGTACTTC. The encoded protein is CASSATSFSEQYF.

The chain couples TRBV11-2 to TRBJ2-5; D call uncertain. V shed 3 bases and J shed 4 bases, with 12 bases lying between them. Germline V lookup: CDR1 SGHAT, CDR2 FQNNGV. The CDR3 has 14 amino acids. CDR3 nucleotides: TGTGCCAGCAGCTTTTGGGAATCGGGAGAGACCCAGTACTTC. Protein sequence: CASSFWESGETQYF.

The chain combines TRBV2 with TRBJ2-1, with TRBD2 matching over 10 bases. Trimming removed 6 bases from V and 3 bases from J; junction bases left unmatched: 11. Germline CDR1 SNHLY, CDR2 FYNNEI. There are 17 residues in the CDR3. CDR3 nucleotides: TGTGCCAGCAGCCAAACAGGGTCTAGCGGGAGCTACAATGAGCAGTTCTTC. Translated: CASSQTGSSGSYNEQFF.

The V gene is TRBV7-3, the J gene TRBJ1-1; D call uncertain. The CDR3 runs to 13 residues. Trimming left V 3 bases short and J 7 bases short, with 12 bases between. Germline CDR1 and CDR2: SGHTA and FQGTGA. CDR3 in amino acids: CASSFMREFEAFF. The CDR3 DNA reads TGTGCCAGCAGCTTTATGAGGGAATTTGAAGCTTTCTTT. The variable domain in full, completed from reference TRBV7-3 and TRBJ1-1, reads GAGVSQTPSNKVTEKGKYVELRCDPISGHTALYWYRQSLGQGPEFLIYFQGTGAADDSGLPNDRFFAVRPEGSVSTLKIQRTERGDSAVYLCASSFMREFEAFFGQGTRLTVV.

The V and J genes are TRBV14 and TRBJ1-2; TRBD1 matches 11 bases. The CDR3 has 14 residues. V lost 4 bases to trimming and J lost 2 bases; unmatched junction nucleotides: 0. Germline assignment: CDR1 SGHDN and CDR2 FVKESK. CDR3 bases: TGTGCCAGCAGCCGGACAGGGGGCAACTATGGCTACACCTTC. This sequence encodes CASSRTGGNYGYTF.

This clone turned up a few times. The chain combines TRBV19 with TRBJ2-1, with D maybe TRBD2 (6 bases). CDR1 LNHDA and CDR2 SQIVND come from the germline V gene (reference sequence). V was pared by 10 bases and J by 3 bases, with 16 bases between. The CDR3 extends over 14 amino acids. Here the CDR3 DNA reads TGTGCCACCACTGGGGGGATAGACTACAATGAGCAGTTCTTC. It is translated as CATTGGIDYNEQFF.

The CDR3 DNA sequence: TGTGCCAGCAGCTCACTAGCGTCCTCCTACAATGAGCAGTTCTTC. Protein sequence: CASSSLASSYNEQFF. This rearrangement joins TRBV9 to TRBJ2-1; 7 nucleotides match TRBD2. CDR1 and CDR2 from the germline V gene are SGDLS and YYNGEE. V lost 4 bases and J lost 0; bases outside the gene matches: 4. This CDR3 is built from 15 residues.